These 20 T cell receptor beta chains were sequenced from one sample in a study of CD8+CD57+ T cells in acquired aplastic anemia. In patients chosen for sequencing, flow cytometry had shown CD8+CD57+ cell expansion. For CDR3 and TCR beta VDJ profiling, genomic DNA was the template used. TCRdb ran MiXCR on the reads and lists one entry per CDR3 protein. The sample holds about 160,000 distinct CDR3 sequences, 45% to 55% seen once. Sequenced: sorted CD4+, CD8+, or CD8+CD57+ T cells (not recorded which) from PBMCs. The receptors shown here come from a human donor with aplastic anemia.

The chain employs TRBV19 and TRBJ1-5; a weak D match, TRBD1 (5 bases). The germline gives CDR1 LNHDA, CDR2 SQIVND (reference sequence). The CDR3 contains 14 residues. Deletions cut 2 bases from V and 7 bases from J, with 12 bases between. This chain's CDR3 is CASSILGGDQPQHF. As DNA, the CDR3 is TGTGCCAGTAGTATATTGGGGGGAGACCAGCCCCAGCATTTT.

In its sample, this clonotype was seen a few times. V gene TRBV3-1 combines with J gene TRBJ2-5; perhaps TRBD1 as D (6 bases). The CDR3 length is 15 residues. Deletions cut 0 bases from V and 1 base from J, with 9 bases between. Germline CDR1 reads LGHDT; CDR2 reads YNNKEL (reference sequence). The CDR3 sequence: CASSQDGGSQETQYF. The DNA for the CDR3 is TGTGCCAGCAGCCAAGATGGGGGCTCCCAAGAGACCCAGTACTTC.

This clonotype was seen at least ten times. The V call is TRBV6-5, the J call TRBJ2-3, with D hard to call. The CDR3 extends over 15 amino acids. CDR1 and CDR2 from the germline V gene are MNHEY and SVGAGI. V was clipped by 2 bases and J by 1 base, with 10 bases between them. In DNA form, the CDR3 reads TGTGCCAGCAGTTACGTTGGTTCGGGCACAGATACGCAGTATTTT. Translated: CASSYVGSGTDTQYF.

The chain links TRBV5-4 to TRBJ2-4; D may match TRBD1 or TRBD2 (7 bases each). Germline V gene lookup returns CDR1 SGHNT and CDR2 YYREEE (reference sequence). This CDR3 contains 14 residues. V lost 4 bases to trimming and J lost 8 bases, with 16 bases between them. CDR3 DNA sequence: TGTGCCAGCAGCCTCACAGGGGAGGGAGACATTCAGTACTTC. Amino acids: CASSLTGEGDIQYF.

The chain is built from TRBV10-3 and TRBJ1-2, with 7 bases that match TRBD1. The CDR3 extends over 15 amino acids. Trimming at V came to 10 bases and at J to 8 bases, leaving 19 bases not matched to a gene. Germline-derived CDR1 and CDR2 are ENHRY and SYGVKD. The CDR3 reads CATYQWEDRTRGYTF. The DNA for the CDR3 is TGTGCCACCTATCAATGGGAGGACAGGACCAGGGGCTACACCTTC.

The table lists this clonotype with many counts. In nucleotides, the CDR3 is TGCAGTGCTAGGAAGGGGACCCAATTGGAAGAGACCCAGTACTTC. Its translation is CSARKGTQLEETQYF. The genes are TRBV20-1 and TRBJ2-5; D possibly uses TRBD1 or TRBD2 (5 bases each). Per the germline V gene, CDR1 is DFQATT and CDR2 is SNEGSKA (reference sequence). CDR3 size: 15 residues. Trimming shortened V by 3 bases and J by 3 bases, and 17 bases separated the two germline ends.

This clonotype was seen once. The chain joins TRBV20-1 to TRBJ2-1, with 8 positions matching TRBD1. Germline lookup yields CDR1 DFQATT and CDR2 SNEGSKA (reference sequence). The ends lost 4 bases at V and 5 bases at J; junction bases unmatched: 7. This CDR3 comprises 14 residues. The CDR3 DNA reads TGCAGTGCTAAACTCGAGACAGGGGACAATGAGCAGTTCTTC. This encodes CSAKLETGDNEQFF.

This clonotype was seen many times. This rearrangement joins TRBV18 to TRBJ2-7, with 7 positions matching TRBD2. In germline, CDR1 is KGHSH, CDR2 LQKENI. The ends lost 0 bases at V and 3 bases at J; junction bases unmatched: 2. The CDR3 totals 14 residues. The CDR3 DNA reads as TGTGCCAGCTCACCACCGGCGGGGGACTACGAGCAGTACTTC. Translating gives CASSPPAGDYEQYF.

The chain combines TRBV11-1 with TRBJ2-1, with 8 bases that match TRBD2. CDR3 length: 17 residues. V lost 3 bases to trimming and J lost 3 bases; unmatched junction nucleotides: 10. The germline V gene encodes CDR1 SGHAT and CDR2 FQDESV (reference sequence). In DNA, the CDR3 is TGTGCCAGCAGCTTGGATGGGCTAGCGGGCCACTACAATGAGCAGTTCTTC. Encoded protein: CASSLDGLAGHYNEQFF.

The genes are TRBV10-3 and TRBJ1-6; D is uncertain. Germline-derived CDR1 and CDR2 are ENHRY and SYGVKD. The CDR3 covers 13 residues. Trimming pared 2 bases from V and 10 bases from J, leaving 9 bases between. The CDR3 DNA is TGTGCCATCAGTGAGGAACTGGAGTCACCCCTCCACTTT. Its translation is CAISEELESPLHF.

The chain is built from TRBV10-3 and TRBJ2-7; 9 nucleotides agree with TRBD1. The junction had 11 bases not matched to a gene; V was cut back by 10 bases and J by 1 base. This CDR3 is built from 15 residues. Looked up from germline, CDR1 is ENHRY and CDR2 is SYGVKD. This CDR3 reads CASTSPGTGSYEQYF. Here the CDR3 DNA reads TGTGCCAGCACCTCCCCCGGGACAGGGTCCTACGAGCAGTACTTC.

Notes on this clonotype: A much larger clone differs by one base, so this may be a read error. This chain connects TRBV12-3 or TRBV12-4 to TRBJ2-7; 11 nucleotides align to TRBD2. This CDR3 contains 15 residues. The CDR3 nucleotides read TGTGCCAGCGGTTTCTTAGCGGGAGGGCCCTACGAGCAGTACTTC. This gives the protein CASGFLAGGPYEQYF.

This clonotype was detected many times. The chain has TRBV12-3 or TRBV12-4 and TRBJ1-1; no firm D call. V lost 5 bases and J 0 bases, leaving 7 bases between the germline ends. The CDR3 totals 13 residues. In DNA form, the CDR3 reads TGTGCCAGCAGTGCCGTTTTGAACACTGAAGCTTTCTTT. This encodes CASSAVLNTEAFF.

The genes are TRBV11-2 and TRBJ2-1; D unresolved. Germline V CDR1 and CDR2: SGHAT, FQNNGV. The CDR3 length is 15 residues. The V end lost 0 bases, the J end lost 2 bases, and 8 bases lay between the germline ends. The CDR3 region has the DNA TGTGCCAGCAGCTTAGACGTTGGCGCCTACAATGAGCAGTTCTTC. Translated: CASSLDVGAYNEQFF.

The sample holds many counts of this clonotype. The chain couples TRBV5-1 to TRBJ2-2, with D maybe TRBD2 (5 bases). The V and J ends lost 5 bases and 4 bases respectively, with 12 bases between them. The length of the CDR3 is 14 residues. Germline CDR1 and CDR2: SGHRS and YFSETQ. The chain's CDR3 is CASSQDGGTGELFF. The CDR3 DNA follows: TGCGCCAGCAGTCAGGACGGAGGCACCGGGGAGCTGTTTTTT.

This clonotype was recorded at least ten times. The chain couples TRBV24-1 to TRBJ2-2; no reliable D call. The CDR3 extends over 16 amino acids. Germline-derived CDR1 and CDR2 are KGHDR and SFDVKD. Trimming shortened V by 2 bases and J by 0 bases, and 9 bases separated the two germline ends. The CDR3: CATSDSEASNTGELFF. As DNA, the CDR3 is TGTGCCACCAGTGATTCTGAAGCATCGAACACCGGGGAGCTGTTTTTT.

V is TRBV10-3 and J is TRBJ1-2; D uncertain. Trimming cost V 3 bases and J 2 bases, with 7 bases left between them. Germline V gene lookup returns CDR1 ENHRY and CDR2 SYGVKD. The CDR3 runs 13 residues. CDR3 residues: CAISEGTNYGYTF. CDR3 nucleotide sequence: TGTGCCATCAGTGAAGGTACAAACTATGGCTACACCTTC.

This clonotype appeared once. The chain joins TRBV2 to TRBJ2-3, with TRBD1 identical over 11 bases. Germline assignment: CDR1 SNHLY and CDR2 FYNNEI. CDR3 size: 14 residues. After removal of 7 bases from V and 4 bases from J, the junction contained 4 bases not matched to a gene. The CDR3 sequence: CASTDRGLSDTQYF. CDR3 DNA: TGTGCCAGCACGGACAGGGGGCTTTCAGATACGCAGTATTTT.

This clonotype was recorded once. The junction departs from the called germline gene at one end, perhaps through a read error. The rearrangement joins TRBV19 to TRBJ1-3; the D is unclear. Looked up from germline, CDR1 is LNHDA and CDR2 is SQIVND (reference sequence). CDR3 length: 16 residues. This chain's CDR3 is CASTPSQWASGSTIYF. In DNA, the CDR3 is TGTGCCAGTACACCGTCGCAGTGGGCCTCTGGAAGCACCATATATTTT.

This clonotype was picked up one time. This chain connects TRBV12-3 or TRBV12-4 to TRBJ2-3; tentatively, D is TRBD2 (5 bases). The CDR3 contains 19 residues. V was shortened by 4 bases and J by 2 bases, with 25 bases between the two germline ends. As DNA, the CDR3 is TGTGCCAGCAGTTGGTCTACTCAGGAGGCCGGACCCCCCACAGATACGCAGTATTTT. Amino acids: CASSWSTQEAGPPTDTQYF.